This T cell receptor (beta chain) was obtained from a study of shared clonotypes between healthy human individuals. Whole-study findings and limits: Naive CD4 clonotype sharing across several donors was approximately 5%. Owing to a small donor count, the genetic and exposure-history diversity represented was limited.

Using immunoSEQ multiplex PCR, the repertoire was profiled, and TCRdb retains in-frame clones only, with some absent. The table has some 2,100,000 clones, approximately 94% seen once; the top ten hold around 0.13%. Each of the donors was a healthy adult who was HIV-negative and had not had a recent acute infection or vaccination. With regard to this clone: The antigen remains unidentified. This same CDR3 is encoded by further DNA sequences in the sample.

The CDR3 is 12 residues long. Between the trimmed V and J ends, which lost 3 bases and 5 bases, there was a span of 4 bases. Germline V gives CDR1 SGHTA, CDR2 FQGNSA. The V gene is TRBV7-2, the J gene TRBJ2-2; D not resolved. The sequence was obtained from a man between 18 and 35 years old in good health. The sample consisted of naive CD4+ T cells sorted from blood. Indicated subset: CD45RA+ positively selected. CDR3 sequence reads: CASSFSTGELFF. The CDR3 nucleotides are TGTGCCAGCAGCTTTTCGACCGGGGAGCTGTTTTTT.